This T cell receptor (beta chain) was retrieved from a study of T cells in Graves' hyperthyroidism and ophthalmopathy. This clonotype came up many times. CDR1 is MNHEY and CDR2 is SMNVEV in the germline V gene (reference sequence). CDR3 length: 14 residues. V gave up 3 bases and J gave up 5 bases; unmatched junction bases: 6. TCR beta CDR3 region amplification was performed from RNA transcripts. Primed by the HTBI set, a first-round RT-PCR was run on the TCR CDR3. TCRdb recomputed calls from the multiplex PCR reads with MiXCR, one row per CDR3 protein. The sample lists 250,000 to 300,000 distinct CDR3 sequences; approximately 14% were seen once.

This receptor was taken from a woman aged 45-59 years with Graves' hyperthyroidism that later progressed to Graves' ophthalmopathy. The specimen was blood. This sequence joins TRBV27 and TRBJ2-5, with TRBD1 matching over 7 bases. CDR3 loop: CASSFLETGETQYF. The CDR3 DNA reads as TGTGCCAGCAGTTTCCTGGAGACAGGGGAGACCCAGTACTTC.